This T cell receptor beta chain comes out of a study of shared clonotypes between healthy human individuals. Every immunoSEQ plate was one replicate of a subset's evenly spread DNA. The data were produced by immunoSEQ multiplex PCR, yet TCRdb's version contains in-frame clones alone and is incomplete. The sample has some 580,000 clones; more than 95% are singletons. The CDR3 has 15 amino acids. The germline gives CDR1 SGHVS, CDR2 FQNEAQ. With 4 bases removed from V and 7 bases from J, the gap between germline ends came to 20 bases. CD8 cells classed as naive were CD45RO-negative and positively selected for CCR7, excluding terminally differentiated effector memory CD45RA+ cells.

The chain joins TRBV7-8 to TRBJ2-7; D may be TRBD2 (7 bases). This receptor was identified in a man aged 25-45 years in good health. The sample comprised naive CD8+ T cells sorted from blood. The CDR3 sequence: CASSSGPRGAGEQYF. CDR3 coding DNA: TGTGCCAGCAGCTCCGGCCCCCGGGGGGCGGGGGAGCAGTACTTC.